This record covers a single T cell receptor beta chain. The data belong to a study of CD8+ T cells in alopecia areata. Sequencing relied on a cDNA template that was reverse transcribed from extracted RNA. Here immunoSEQ multiplex PCR was the method, and the copy in TCRdb shows in-frame clones only, minus some. Of nearly 200,000 clones listed, nearly 60% are singletons. Germline lookup yields CDR1 SGHTA and CDR2 FQGTGA. CDR3 length: 15 amino acids. As to treatment: oral pan-JAK inhibitor, 5-10 mg twice daily. Sequencing was performed on CD4+ T cells sorted from blood, taken at week 24, from a patient treated with tofacitinib. The receptor comes from a human donor with alopecia areata. The chain recombines TRBV7-3 with TRBJ2-5, with D unresolved. The DNA end is a closer match to TRBJ2-7, so the J assignment may be wrong. The CDR3 DNA reads TGTGCCAGCAGCTTACAGGCGGATTCTTCCTACGAGCAGTACTTC. Translation gives CASSLQADSSYEQYF.